A selection of T cell receptor beta chains follows, all from one sample in a study of control samples from healthy donors and cancer patients. This table comes from immunoSEQ multiplex PCR, and its TCRdb copy is limited to in-frame clones, with some not included. The top ten hold 2% of the sample, which has approximately 180,000 clones, 91% seen once. Sequencing input: blood. All receptors derive from a woman aged 35 to 49 in good health. CDR3s include the opening cysteine and the closing phenylalanine or tryptophan. The D gene is left open where the match is weak. Size tells how often a clone was seen (once, few, many) or the class of an expanded clone, and some rows leave it out.

>-|TRBV28|TRBD1|TRBJ2-7
TGTGCCAGCAGTTTATCGGGGACAGGTACCTACGAGCAGTACTTC
CASSLSGTGTYEQYF
>-|TRBV6-5|TRBD1|TRBJ2-3
TGTGCCAGCAGGCGACAGGGGGGAAGCACAGATACGCAGTATTTT
CASRRQGGSTDTQYF
>-|TRBV6-5|-|TRBJ1-6
TGTGCCAGCACCCCTACCAGGGACAATTCACCCCTCCACTTT
CASTPTRDNSPLHF
>-|TRBV11-2|-|TRBJ2-1
TGTGCCAGCAGCTTGAGCGCGGACATCTACAATGAGCAGTTCTTC
CASSLSADIYNEQFF
>-|TRBV7-9|TRBD1|TRBJ1-1
TGTGCCAGCAGCTTACAGGGGGGCCACACTGAAGCTTTCTTT
CASSLQGGHTEAFF
>-|TRBV10-2|-|TRBJ1-4
TGCGCCAGCTTTGCGGTTTGGCCGGCTGAAAAACTGTTTTTT
CASFAVWPAEKLFF
>few|TRBV4-1|-|TRBJ2-3
TGCGCCAGCAGCCAGGACAGTTCTAGCACAGATACGCAGTATTTT
CASSQDSSSTDTQYF
>-|TRBV6-1|TRBD2|TRBJ2-2
TGTGCCAGCAGTGATTTGGGGACTAGCGGGGTAGTCGGGGAGCTGTTTTTT
CASSDLGTSGVVGELFF
>-|TRBV15|TRBD1|TRBJ2-7
TGTGCCACCAGCACAACGACAGGGGATTCCTCCTACGAGCAGTACTTC
CATSTTTGDSSYEQYF
>-|TRBV27|-|TRBJ1-5
TGTGCCAGCAGTCAGATATCTAACAATCAGCCCCAGCATTTT
CASSQISNNQPQHF
>-|TRBV15|TRBD2|TRBJ2-7
TGTGCCACCAGCAGACTAGCGGGGGCTCTCTACGAGCAGTACTTC
CATSRLAGALYEQYF
>-|TRBV5-1|-|TRBJ1-6
TGCGCCAGCGCGGTCTATAATTCACCCCTCCACTTT
CASAVYNSPLHF
>-|TRBV2|-|TRBJ2-2
TGTGCCAGCAGTGACATCAACACCGGGGAGCTGTTTTTT
CASSDINTGELFF
>-|TRBV11-2|-|TRBJ1-5
TGTGCCAGCAGCCCGGGGAGCAATCAGCCCCAGCATTTT
CASSPGSNQPQHF
>-|TRBV6-6|-|TRBJ1-4
TGTGCCAGCAGTTACTTAAGGGTAGAAAAACTGTTTTTT
CASSYLRVEKLFF
>-|TRBV4-1|-|TRBJ1-2
TGCGCCAGCAGCCAAGAGGTAGCGTACTACTATGGCTACACCTTC
CASSQEVAYYYGYTF
>once|TRBV6-6|TRBD1|TRBJ2-5
TGTGCCAGCACCGGACAGGGAGGAGAGACCCAGTACTTC
CASTGQGGETQYF
>-|TRBV2|-|TRBJ1-2
TGTGCCAGCAGTTCCAGGCCGGAAGGCTACACCTTC
CASSSRPEGYTF
>-|TRBV19|TRBD1|TRBJ1-1
TGTGCCAGTAGTATCTTCCCCGGGACAGGGAAGACTGAAGCTTTCTTT
CASSIFPGTGKTEAFF
>-|TRBV21-1|-|TRBJ1-1
TGTGCCCCGCGGGGGGAGGGAGGCCAAGAAAAGGACACTGAAGCTTTCTTT
CAPRGEGGQEKDTEAFF
>-|TRBV9|TRBD1|TRBJ2-1
TGTGCCAGCAGCGCTCCCCGAGACAGGGTCAACAATGAGCAGTTCTTC
CASSAPRDRVNNEQFF
>once|TRBV5-1|-|TRBJ2-2
TGCGCCAGCAGCTTGGTGGCGGGTAGCACCGGGGAGCTGTTTTTT
CASSLVAGSTGELFF
>-|TRBV18|-|TRBJ1-1
TGTGCCAGCTCGCTCTTGGAGAACACTGAAGCTTTCTTT
CASSLLENTEAFF
>-|TRBV5-1|-|TRBJ2-3
TGCGCCACCCGCCTCCAGGGAAGCGCAGATACGCAGTATTTT
CATRLQGSADTQYF
>once|TRBV4-2|TRBD1|TRBJ1-1
TGTGCCAGCAGTCAACAGGGGGGGGAAGCTTTCTTT
CASSQQGGEAFF
>-|TRBV29-1|TRBD1|TRBJ1-1
TGCAGCGCTAATACAGGGGGCTGGTACACTGAAGCTTTCTTT
CSANTGGWYTEAFF
>-|TRBV12-5|-|TRBJ2-3
TGTGCTAGTGGCACCCGCCGGGCGCCCAAAATCACAGATACGCAGTATTTT
CASGTRRAPKITDTQYF
>-|TRBV29-1|-|TRBJ1-2
TGCAGCGTGGAGTTATCGGGCTACACCTTC
CSVELSGYTF
>-|TRBV15|-|TRBJ2-2
TGTGCCACCAGCAGAGATTCGGGCAGGGTAGGCACCGGGGAGCTGTTTTTT
CATSRDSGRVGTGELFF